These 16 T cell receptor beta chains were sequenced from one sample in a study of cytomegalovirus exposure and HLA in healthy donors. With 60 Vbeta and 13 Jbeta primers, the PCR was carried out. The method was immunoSEQ multiplex PCR; TCRdb's version includes in-frame clones alone and lacks a portion of them. The sample consists of approximately 220,000 clones, 60% to 85% of them appearing once. Sequenced sample: PBMCs. The receptors were gathered from a man in his forties or fifties in good health and CMV-seronegative.

The chain combines TRBV5-1 with TRBJ1-1; TRBD1 aligns across 8 bases. Germline-derived CDR1 and CDR2 are SGHRS and YFSETQ. V gave up 3 bases and J gave up 8 bases; unmatched junction bases: 9. CDR3 length equals 14 residues. The CDR3 here is CASSSRTGSSEAFF. CDR3 DNA: TGCGCCAGCAGCTCCCGGACAGGGAGTTCCGAAGCTTTCTTT. Complete variable domain (other parts from reference TRBV5-1 and TRBJ1-1): KAGVTQTPRYLIKTRGQQVTLSCSPISGHRSVSWYQQTPGQGLQFLFEYFSETQRNKGNFPGRFSGRQFSNSRSEMNVSTLELGDSALYLCASSSRTGSSEAFFGQGTRLTVV.

This chain uses TRBV27 with TRBJ1-1; unclear D gene. V lost 0 bases and J lost 0, with 11 bases in between. Germline-derived CDR1 and CDR2 are MNHEY and SMNVEV (reference sequence). CDR3 size: 16 residues. DNA of the CDR3: TGTGCCAGCAGTTTATCGGTGTATACAATGAACACTGAAGCTTTCTTT. It is translated as CASSLSVYTMNTEAFF.

The V call is TRBV6-6, the J call TRBJ1-1; D is ambiguous. CDR1 and CDR2 from the germline V gene are MNHNY and SVGAGI (reference sequence). The CDR3 is 14 residues long. Trimming took 2 bases from V and 7 from J, leaving 14 bases between them. CDR3 nucleotide sequence: TGTGCCAGCAGTTACCTAGAACGGCCTGATGAAGCTTTCTTT. Translated: CASSYLERPDEAFF.

CDR3 in amino acids: CASSEGQWGQGYNEQFF. In DNA form, the CDR3 reads TGTGCCAGCAGTGAAGGTCAATGGGGACAGGGATACAATGAGCAGTTCTTC. The chain recombines TRBV6-1 with TRBJ2-1, with 9 bases identical to TRBD1. The CDR3 is made up of 17 amino acids. In germline, CDR1 is MNHNS, CDR2 SASEGT. The junction had 8 bases not matched to a gene; V was cut back by 1 base and J by 4 bases.

The gene calls are TRBV2 and TRBJ1-1, with D possibly matching TRBD1 (5 bases). Looked up from germline, CDR1 is SNHLY and CDR2 is FYNNEI. The CDR3 has 13 residues. The V end lost 6 bases, the J end lost 3 bases, and 11 bases lay between the germline ends. The CDR3 DNA sequence: TGTGCCAGCAGGAGCAGGGTTCACACTGAAGCTTTCTTT. This translates into CASRSRVHTEAFF.

The rearrangement joins TRBV27 to TRBJ2-7; possibly TRBD2 for D (5 bases). Trimming pared 6 bases from V and 10 bases from J, leaving 22 bases between. This CDR3 comprises 14 residues. Germline V gene sequence: CDR1 MNHEY, CDR2 SMNVEV (reference sequence). The CDR3 coding sequence is TGTGCCAGCAGACTTCACGAACTTTCGGGATTACAGTACTTC. It translates to CASRLHELSGLQYF.

This clone occurred once. The chain is built from TRBV4-2 and TRBJ1-2, with D maybe TRBD1 (5 bases). The CDR3 is 16 amino acids. Germline loops: CDR1 LGHNA, CDR2 YNFKEQ. V lost 1 base, J lost 0 bases, and 12 bases lay in between. CDR3 amino acids: CASSQGSRTPNYGYTF. The DNA for the CDR3 is TGTGCCAGCAGCCAAGGCTCTCGGACACCTAACTATGGCTACACCTTC.

To note about this clone: This sample also contains other DNA sequences that code for the same CDR3. The chain uses TRBV11-3 and TRBJ2-7; D is unresolved. V lost 4 bases, J lost 2 bases, and 15 bases lay in between. This CDR3 contains 15 residues. Germline V CDR1 and CDR2: SGHNT, YENEEA. CDR3 in amino acids: CASSSSPVPTYEQYF. The CDR3 coding sequence is TGTGCCAGCAGCTCCTCCCCAGTCCCGACCTACGAGCAGTACTTC. Full variable domain (rest looked up from reference TRBV11-3 and TRBJ2-7): EAGVVQSPRYKIIEKKQPVAFWCNPISGHNTLYWYLQNLGQGPELLIRYENEEAVDDSQLPKDRFSAERLKGVDSTLKIQPAELGDSAVYLCASSSSPVPTYEQYFGPGTRLTVT.

This chain links TRBV27 with TRBJ2-5, with a weak D call TRBD2 (5 bases). The CDR3 is 14 residues long. Germline V gene lookup returns CDR1 MNHEY and CDR2 SMNVEV (reference sequence). Deletions cut 0 bases from V and 4 bases from J, with 9 bases between. CDR3 amino acids: CASSLSNRGETQYF. Here the CDR3 DNA reads TGTGCCAGCAGTTTATCTAACCGGGGAGAGACCCAGTACTTC.

The chain is built from TRBV9 and TRBJ2-2; D remains ambiguous. Germline V gives CDR1 SGDLS, CDR2 YYNGEE. The CDR3 spans 16 residues. V gave up 3 bases and J gave up 4 bases, with 16 bases separating them. The CDR3 spells CASSASGPVPTGELFF. Here the CDR3 DNA reads TGTGCCAGCAGCGCCTCTGGGCCAGTCCCCACCGGGGAGCTGTTTTTT.

V usage is TRBV6-1 and J usage is TRBJ2-5, with D tentatively TRBD2 (5 bases). The germline gives CDR1 MNHNS, CDR2 SASEGT. Trimming cost V 1 base and J 1 base, with 19 bases left between them. The length of the CDR3 is 18 residues. CDR3 region: CASSEGSSIGSPQETQYF. DNA of the CDR3: TGTGCCAGCAGTGAAGGATCGTCTATAGGGAGCCCCCAAGAGACCCAGTACTTC.

The CDR3: CASIPTGEDQYF. The CDR3 region has the DNA TGTGCCAGCATCCCCACGGGAGAGGACCAGTACTTC. The rearrangement links TRBV9 to TRBJ2-5; possible D gene TRBD2, 6 bases. The V and J ends lost 6 bases and 10 bases respectively, with 16 bases between them. The CDR3 sequence is 12 residues long. Germline V gene data show CDR1 as SGDLS and CDR2 as YYNGEE.

This clone occurred a few times. V gene TRBV6-5 combines with J gene TRBJ1-2; D remains ambiguous. Germline V gene data show CDR1 as MNHEY and CDR2 as SVGAGI. Between the trimmed V and J ends, which lost 0 bases and 4 bases, there was a span of 9 bases. This CDR3 spans 14 amino acids. In DNA form, the CDR3 reads TGTGCCAGCAGTTACTCTACCCACTCCTATGGCTACACCTTC. This encodes CASSYSTHSYGYTF.

The V gene is TRBV6-6, the J gene TRBJ2-5, with D possibly TRBD2 on 5 matching bases. TRBJ2-7 explains the end of the DNA better; the J call may be wrong. Germline V gives CDR1 MNHNY, CDR2 SVGAGI (reference sequence). This CDR3 spans 12 amino acids. The CDR3 DNA reads as TGTGCCAGCACAGGAGGTCCCTACGAGCAGTACTTC. It codes for CASTGGPYEQYF.

The rearrangement uses TRBV9 and TRBJ1-2; 9 bases match TRBD1. The CDR3 consists of 15 residues. J gave up 6 bases and V 2 bases, and 8 bases lay outside the gene matches. CDR1 is SGDLS and CDR2 is YYNGEE in the germline V gene. The CDR3 coding sequence is TGTGCCAGCAGCGTGACCGGGACAGGGTTCGATGGCTACACCTTC. Translation: CASSVTGTGFDGYTF.

V and J are TRBV13 and TRBJ2-1; TRBD2 matches at 10 bases. This CDR3 contains 19 residues. Germline V lookup: CDR1 PRHDT, CDR2 FYEKMQ (reference sequence). Unmatched junction bases numbered 15, after V lost 5 bases and J lost 2 bases. The CDR3 loop reads CASSHRTSEREGPYNEQFF. The CDR3 region has the DNA TGTGCCAGCAGCCACCGAACAAGCGAGCGGGAGGGCCCCTACAATGAGCAGTTCTTC. The full variable domain, completed using reference TRBV13 and TRBJ2-1, is AAGVIQSPRHLIKEKRETATLKCYPIPRHDTVYWYQQGPGQDPQFLISFYEKMQSDKGSIPDRFSAQQFSDYHSELNMSSLELGDSALYFCASSHRTSEREGPYNEQFFGPGTRLTVL.